This is a list of T cell receptor beta chains from one sample in a study of beta chain features in type 1 diabetes. The assay was immunoSEQ multiplex PCR, and TCRdb's table has in-frame clones only and misses some. The table records about 450,000 clones, around 10% of them present only once. The specimen was naive CD4+ T cells from blood. These receptors all stem from a woman younger than 35 in good health. The CDR3 runs from the conserved cysteine through the conserved F or W. D genes are given only for firm matches. Not every row has a clone size; where given, it reads once, few, many or a size class.

-	TRBJ2-1	TRBD1	TRBV2	TGTGCCAGCAGTAGGGGGCAGCTGGGGTTCTTC	CASSRGQLGFF
-	TRBJ1-1	TRBD1	TRBV19	TGTGCCAGTAGTATGGACAGGGGGACGTCTGAAGCTTTCTTT	CASSMDRGTSEAFF
-	TRBJ2-3	TRBD2	TRBV5-1	TGCGCCAGCAGCTTAACTAGCGGGGACACAGATACGCAGTATTTT	CASSLTSGDTDTQYF
-	TRBJ1-3	-	TRBV7-9	TGTGCCAGCAGCTTAGCGTCCCCGAGCTCTGGAAACACCATATATTTT	CASSLASPSSGNTIYF
-	TRBJ2-1	-	TRBV4-1	TGCGCCAGCAGCCGGGAGTCGACAGGATCCTACAATGAGCAGTTCTTC	CASSRESTGSYNEQFF
-	TRBJ2-4	-	TRBV7-2	TGTGCCAGCAGCTTACCACTAGTAGCCAAAAACATTCAGTACTTC	CASSLPLVAKNIQYF
-	TRBJ2-6	TRBD1	TRBV5-1	TGCGCCAGCAGCTTACCCGGGAAGACAGGGCGAGGTTACTCTGGGGCCAACGTCCTGACTTTC	CASSLPGKTGRGYSGANVLTF
few	TRBJ2-3	TRBD1	TRBV5-1	TGCGCCAGCAGGGCCGGGACAGGAGGAGATACGCAGTATTTT	CASRAGTGGDTQYF
-	TRBJ1-2	-	TRBV5-1	TGCGCCAGCAGCTTGGGGCAGGGCAGGGCCTCATATGGCTACACCTTC	CASSLGQGRASYGYTF
-	TRBJ2-4	-	TRBV9	TGTGCCAGCAGCCTTAGAGGAGGGATCGAAAACATTCAGTACTTC	CASSLRGGIENIQYF
-	TRBJ1-1	-	TRBV7-9	TGTGCCAGCAGCTTTTTCCTCCACCGCGACAGTTGGCGGACTGAAGCTTTCTTT	CASSFFLHRDSWRTEAFF
-	TRBJ1-1	-	TRBV29-1	TGCAGCGTCGAAGACAGGCGGGGGCTGGGAGCTTTCTTT	CSVEDRRGLGAFF
few	TRBJ1-5	-	TRBV7-2	TGTGCCAGCAGCTCCCGACAGAACCAGCCCCAGCATTTT	CASSSRQNQPQHF
few	TRBJ2-1	TRBD1	TRBV29-1	TGCAGCGGCACGGGACAGGTGACCAATGAGCAGTTCTTC	CSGTGQVTNEQFF
few	TRBJ2-3	-	TRBV7-9	TGTGCCAGCAGCTCCACCGTACAGCGTACTAGCACAGATACGCAGTATTTT	CASSSTVQRTSTDTQYF
few	TRBJ2-7	TRBD2	TRBV14	TGTGCCAGCTCCAGAGCGGGAGGGTTCTACGAGCAGTACTTC	CASSRAGGFYEQYF
few	TRBJ1-1	-	TRBV27	TGTGCCAGCAGTTTATCCGGGGGAAACACTGAAGCTTTCTTT	CASSLSGGNTEAFF
few	TRBJ2-5	-	TRBV29-1	TGCAGCGTGGGGGTGCGGAACCAAGAGACCCAGTACTTC	CSVGVRNQETQYF
few	TRBJ2-1	-	TRBV6-5	TGTGCCAGCAGTTACGCGGCTAGGAATGAGCAGTTCTTC	CASSYAARNEQFF
-	TRBJ1-3	-	TRBV6-1	TGTGCCAGCATTTCAAGGACACCTGGAAACACCATATATTTT	CASISRTPGNTIYF
many	TRBJ2-7	-	TRBV29-1	TGCAGCGTTGAGCAGGGGGGGTACGAGCAGTACTTC	CSVEQGGYEQYF
-	TRBJ2-1	-	TRBV12-5	TGTGCTAGTGGTTTGGTACTTGGCTCTACGGGTCATGAGCAGTTCTTC	CASGLVLGSTGHEQFF
few	TRBJ2-3	-	TRBV18	TGTGCCAGCTCACCGTCCACCGGGAGCACAGATACGCAGTATTTT	CASSPSTGSTDTQYF
-	TRBJ2-3	TRBD2	TRBV6-6	TGTGCCAGCAGCAAAGGACTGGGAGGGTCGGATACGCAGTATTTT	CASSKGLGGSDTQYF
few	TRBJ2-1	TRBD2	TRBV27	TGTGCCAGCAGTTTATGGGCGGGGGTATCCTACAATGAGCAGTTCTTC	CASSLWAGVSYNEQFF
-	TRBJ1-2	-	TRBV29-1	TGCAGCGTTGAAGATGGGGGGACCCTCTATGGCTACACCTTC	CSVEDGGTLYGYTF
few	TRBJ1-1	-	TRBV7-2	TGTGCCAGCAGTCCGATTACAGTGAACACTGAAGCTTTCTTT	CASSPITVNTEAFF
few	TRBJ2-1	-	TRBV2	TGTGCCAGCAGACTTAGGTACAATGAGCAGTTCTTC	CASRLRYNEQFF
few	TRBJ1-6	-	TRBV2	TGTGCCAGCAGTGAAAGTGGTCGGAGGGCTGATTCACCCCTCCACTTT	CASSESGRRADSPLHF
few	TRBJ1-1	-	TRBV7-9	TGTGCCAGCAGCTTCTCAGGGTTGGACACTGAAGCTTTCTTT	CASSFSGLDTEAFF
-	TRBJ2-1	-	TRBV11-2	TGTGCCAGCAGCGGAGAGGGGCGGGGCCCCAATGAGCAGTTCTTC	CASSGEGRGPNEQFF
few	TRBJ2-5	-	TRBV7-9	TGTGCCAGCAGCCTAGACCCTTGGAGGGGTGGGAAGACCCAGTACTTC	CASSLDPWRGGKTQYF
-	TRBJ1-5	-	TRBV19	TGTGCCAGTACTACGAGGCGCAATCAGCCCCAGCATTTT	CASTTRRNQPQHF
few	TRBJ2-3	TRBD2	TRBV7-2	TGTGCCAGCAGCCTCATAGGCACTAGCGGGAGTACAGATACGCAGTATTTT	CASSLIGTSGSTDTQYF
few	TRBJ2-1	-	TRBV4-2	TGTGCCAGCAGCCAAGTAGGAGGGCGGGAAGCCTACAATGAGCAGTTCTTC	CASSQVGGREAYNEQFF
-	TRBJ2-7	-	TRBV9	TGTGCCAGCAGCGTAGGCTCAGGGTCCTACGAGCAGTACTTC	CASSVGSGSYEQYF
-	TRBJ2-7	-	TRBV27	TGTGCCAGCAGTTTTGGGGTGCGAGTCCACGAGCAGTACTTC	CASSFGVRVHEQYF
once	TRBJ2-3	-	TRBV28	TGTGCCACCTTAATCGGCGGCCGAACAGATACGCAGTATTTT	CATLIGGRTDTQYF
few	TRBJ2-1	-	TRBV7-2	TGTGCCAGCAGCTTTGAGAGCTCCTACAATGAGCAGTTCTTC	CASSFESSYNEQFF
few	TRBJ2-3	TRBD1	TRBV18	TGTGCCAGCTCACCGACAGGGCAAAGGACAGATACGCAGTATTTT	CASSPTGQRTDTQYF
few	TRBJ2-3	-	TRBV10-2	TGCGCCAGCAGGGGGGGCGTTGGTACAGATACGCAGTATTTT	CASRGGVGTDTQYF